The 10 T cell receptor beta chains below come from one sample, sequenced in a study of OX40 agonist ivuxolimab in advanced cancers. Libraries were prepared by immunoSEQ multiplex PCR; TCRdb keeps only in-frame clonotypes and omits some of them. The sample carries about 68,000 clones, 85% to 90% recorded once. The source material was CD4+ or CD8+ T cells sorted from blood, sampled in a trial of the OX40 agonist ivuxolimab. These receptors all come from an adult with an advanced solid tumor such as melanoma, head and neck, liver or kidney cancer.

The chain uses TRBV19 and TRBJ2-5; TRBD2 agrees at 10 bases. The CDR3 runs 17 residues. V shed 2 bases, J shed 7 bases, and the junction held 13 bases outside the gene matches. The V gene's germline CDR1 is LNHDA and CDR2 SQIVND (reference sequence). The CDR3 DNA sequence: TGTGCCAGTAGTATATTTACCCTAGCGGGGGATTCCACGACCCAGTACTTC. Translated, it gives CASSIFTLAGDSTTQYF.

This chain joins TRBV18 and TRBJ2-3; D is uncertain. This CDR3 is 12 amino acids long. V was cut by 5 bases and J by 5 bases, with 8 bases left in between. Looked up from germline, CDR1 is KGHSH and CDR2 is LQKENI. CDR3 region: CASSGSGDTQYF. For the CDR3, the DNA is TGTGCCAGCTCAGGTTCAGGAGATACGCAGTATTTT.

The genes are TRBV10-3 and TRBJ2-6; TRBD1 aligns across 9 bases. Germline assignment: CDR1 ENHRY and CDR2 SYGVKD. The CDR3 is 17 residues long. The trim removed 6 bases at V and 4 bases at J, leaving 10 bases unmatched. The CDR3 here is CAIRASGTGFGANVLTF. CDR3 in DNA: TGTGCCATCAGGGCCTCCGGGACAGGGTTCGGGGCCAACGTCCTGACTTTC.

The chain combines TRBV6-5 with TRBJ1-4, with D possibly being TRBD1 (5 bases). CDR1 is MNHEY and CDR2 is SVGAGI in the germline V gene. The CDR3 has 15 amino acids. Trimming shortened V by 2 bases and J by 8 bases, and 15 bases separated the two germline ends. CDR3 loop: CASSYGGRGGEKLFF. The CDR3 coding sequence is TGTGCCAGCAGTTACGGCGGTCGGGGCGGGGAAAAACTGTTTTTT.

The J gene is TRBJ2-3, the V gene TRBV7-3; D not certain. V dropped 1 base and J dropped 3 bases, with 8 bases sitting between them. In germline, CDR1 is SGHTA, CDR2 FQGTGA. This CDR3 contains 14 residues. This CDR3 reads CASSLSLVTDTQYF. Here the CDR3 DNA reads TGTGCCAGCAGCTTAAGCCTAGTTACAGATACGCAGTATTTT.

The chain is built from TRBV4-1 and TRBJ2-7; 7 bases map to TRBD2. Per the germline V gene, CDR1 is MGHRA and CDR2 is YSYEKL. The CDR3 spans 16 residues. Losses at the gene ends were 5 bases for V and 1 base for J; bases not matched to a gene: 11. The CDR3 loop is CASSKPPGGDSYEQYF. DNA of the CDR3: TGCGCCAGCAGCAAGCCCCCGGGGGGAGATTCCTACGAGCAGTACTTC.

This sequence joins TRBV6-5 and TRBJ1-2; no reliable D call. The length of the CDR3 is 12 residues. CDR1 MNHEY and CDR2 SVGAGI come from the germline V gene. Trimming stripped 10 bases from V and 4 bases from J, with 13 bases between. In DNA, the CDR3 is TGTGCCACCCTTCGGAGAGTCTATGGCTACACCTTC. This gives the protein CATLRRVYGYTF.

The chain links TRBV7-9 to TRBJ1-3, with 7 nucleotides matching TRBD1. The CDR3 spans 19 residues. The junction had 14 bases not matched to a gene; V was cut back by 2 bases and J by 1 base. Germline CDR1 reads SEHNR; CDR2 reads FQNEAQ (reference sequence). CDR3 protein: CASSLINSRGRGSGNTIYF. The DNA of the CDR3 is TGTGCCAGCAGCTTAATTAATTCCAGGGGGAGAGGATCTGGAAACACCATATATTTT.

The gene calls are TRBV6-6 and TRBJ2-5; 8 bases align to TRBD1. Germline V gene data show CDR1 as MNHNY and CDR2 as SVGAGI (reference sequence). The ends lost 6 bases at V and 3 bases at J; junction bases unmatched: 0. This CDR3 is built from 12 residues. The CDR3 DNA is TGTGCCAGCAGGACAGGGGAAGAGACCCAGTACTTC. As protein: CASRTGEETQYF.

The chain combines TRBV19 with TRBJ1-6; no clear D gene. The CDR3 has 13 residues. CDR1 is LNHDA and CDR2 is SQIVND in the germline V gene (reference sequence). The V end was cut by 7 bases, the J end by 14 bases, with 18 bases between. CDR3 protein: CASTLYEGSALHF. CDR3 in DNA: TGTGCCAGTACGTTATATGAAGGGTCGGCCCTCCACTTT. Together with reference TRBV19 and TRBJ1-6, the CDR3 gives the full variable domain: DGGITQSPKYLFRKEGQNVTLSCEQNLNHDAMYWYRQDPGQGLRLIYYSQIVNDFQKGDIAEGYSVSREKKESFPLTVTSAQKNPTAFYLCASTLYEGSALHFGNGTRLTVT.